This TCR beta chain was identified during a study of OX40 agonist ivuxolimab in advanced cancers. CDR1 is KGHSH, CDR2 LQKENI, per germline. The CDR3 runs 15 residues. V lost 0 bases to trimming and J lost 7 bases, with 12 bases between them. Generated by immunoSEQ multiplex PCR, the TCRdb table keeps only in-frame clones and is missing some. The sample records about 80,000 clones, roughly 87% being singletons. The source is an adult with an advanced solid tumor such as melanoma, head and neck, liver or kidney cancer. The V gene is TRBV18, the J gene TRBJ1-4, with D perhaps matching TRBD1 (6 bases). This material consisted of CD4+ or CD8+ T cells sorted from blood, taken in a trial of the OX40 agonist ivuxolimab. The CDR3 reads CASSPPTGGVEKLFF. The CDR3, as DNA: TGTGCCAGCTCACCACCGACGGGGGGCGTTGAAAAACTGTTTTTT. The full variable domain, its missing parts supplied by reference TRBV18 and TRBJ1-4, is NAGVMQNPRHLVRRRGQEARLRCSPMKGHSHVYWYRQLPEEGLKFMVYLQKENIIDESGMPKERFSAEFPKEGPSILRIQQVVRGDSAAYFCASSPPTGGVEKLFFGSGTQLSVL.